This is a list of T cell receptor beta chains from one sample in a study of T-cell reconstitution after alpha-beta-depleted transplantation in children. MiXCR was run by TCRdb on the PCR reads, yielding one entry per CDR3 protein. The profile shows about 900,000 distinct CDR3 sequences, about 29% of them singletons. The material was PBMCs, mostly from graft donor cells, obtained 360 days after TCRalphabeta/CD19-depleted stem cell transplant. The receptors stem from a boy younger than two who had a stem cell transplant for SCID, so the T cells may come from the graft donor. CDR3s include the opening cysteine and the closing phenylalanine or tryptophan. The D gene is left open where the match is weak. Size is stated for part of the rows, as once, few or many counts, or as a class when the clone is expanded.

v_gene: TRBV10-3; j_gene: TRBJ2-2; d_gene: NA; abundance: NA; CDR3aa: CAISLTESGELFF; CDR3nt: TGTGCCATCAGCCTTACTGAGTCCGGGGAGCTGTTTTTT
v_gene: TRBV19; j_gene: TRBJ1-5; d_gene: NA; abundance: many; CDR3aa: CASSISNQPQHF; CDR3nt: TGTGCCAGTAGTATCTCTAATCAGCCCCAGCATTTT
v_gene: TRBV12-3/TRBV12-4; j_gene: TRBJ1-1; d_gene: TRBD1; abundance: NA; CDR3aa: CASSLGPGQYMNTEAFF; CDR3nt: TGTGCCAGCAGTTTAGGCCCGGGACAGTACATGAACACTGAAGCTTTCTTT
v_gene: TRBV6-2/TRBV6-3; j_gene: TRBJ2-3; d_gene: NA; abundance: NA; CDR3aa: CASSFPTSRWADTQYF; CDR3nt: TGTGCCAGCAGTTTCCCAACCTCCCGTTGGGCAGATACGCAGTATTTT
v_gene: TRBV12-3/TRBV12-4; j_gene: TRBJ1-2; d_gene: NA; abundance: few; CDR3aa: CASSLTLYGYTF; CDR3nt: TGTGCCAGCAGTTTAACGCTCTATGGCTACACCTTC
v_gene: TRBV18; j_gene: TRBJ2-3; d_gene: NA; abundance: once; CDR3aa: CASSPRQAGAADTQYF; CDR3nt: TGTGCCAGCTCACCACGTCAGGCGGGGGCCGCGGATACGCAGTATTTT
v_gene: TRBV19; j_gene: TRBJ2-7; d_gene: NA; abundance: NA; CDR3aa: CASSPEGGLSYEQYF; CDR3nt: TGTGCCAGTAGCCCCGAAGGGGGTCTCTCCTACGAGCAGTACTTC
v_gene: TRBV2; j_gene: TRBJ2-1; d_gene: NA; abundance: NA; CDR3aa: CASKGERGFGEQFF; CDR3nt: TGTGCCAGCAAGGGGGAGCGGGGTTTTGGTGAGCAGTTCTTC
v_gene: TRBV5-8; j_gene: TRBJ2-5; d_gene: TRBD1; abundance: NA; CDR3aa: CASSSGDRGGETQYF; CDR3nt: TGTGCCAGCAGCTCTGGGGACAGGGGAGGAGAGACCCAGTACTTC
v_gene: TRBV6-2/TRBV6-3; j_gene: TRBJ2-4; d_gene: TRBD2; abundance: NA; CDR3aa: CASSKTSTHAKNIQYF; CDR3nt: TGTGCCAGCAGTAAGACTAGCACTCACGCCAAAAACATTCAGTACTTC
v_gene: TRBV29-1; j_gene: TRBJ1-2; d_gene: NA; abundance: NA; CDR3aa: CSVTPLSLPSELFGYTF; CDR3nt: TGCAGCGTTACCCCGTTATCCCTCCCCTCCGAACTATTTGGCTACACCTTC
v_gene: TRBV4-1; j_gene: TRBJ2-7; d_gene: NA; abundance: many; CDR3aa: CASSQDRAGRYEQYF; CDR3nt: TGCGCCAGCAGCCAAGATCGGGCAGGCCGCTACGAGCAGTACTTC
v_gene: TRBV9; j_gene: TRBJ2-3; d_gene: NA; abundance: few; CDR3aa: CASSVGHSTDTQYF; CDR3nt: TGTGCCAGCAGCGTAGGTCACTCCACAGATACGCAGTATTTT
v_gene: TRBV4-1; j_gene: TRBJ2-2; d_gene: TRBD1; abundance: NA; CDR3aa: CASRGQGAWDGELFF; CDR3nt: TGCGCCAGCAGAGGACAGGGGGCATGGGACGGGGAGCTGTTTTTT
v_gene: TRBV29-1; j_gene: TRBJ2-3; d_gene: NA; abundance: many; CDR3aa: CSVAALGSSTDTQYF; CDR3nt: TGCAGCGTTGCAGCGTTGGGGTCAAGCACAGATACGCAGTATTTT
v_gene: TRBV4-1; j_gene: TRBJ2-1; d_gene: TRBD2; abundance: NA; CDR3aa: CASSHPSGGAGYEQFF; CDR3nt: TGCGCCAGCAGCCACCCTAGCGGGGGGGCAGGTTATGAGCAGTTCTTC